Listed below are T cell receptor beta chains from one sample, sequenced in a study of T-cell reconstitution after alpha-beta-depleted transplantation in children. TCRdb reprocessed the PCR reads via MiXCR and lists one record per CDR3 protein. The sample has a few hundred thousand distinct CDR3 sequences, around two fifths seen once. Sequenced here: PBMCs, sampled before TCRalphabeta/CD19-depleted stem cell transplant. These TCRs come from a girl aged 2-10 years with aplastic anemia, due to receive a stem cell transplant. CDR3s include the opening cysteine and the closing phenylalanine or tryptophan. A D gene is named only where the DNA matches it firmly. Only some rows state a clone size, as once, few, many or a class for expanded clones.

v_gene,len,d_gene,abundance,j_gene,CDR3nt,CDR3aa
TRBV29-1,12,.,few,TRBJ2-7,TGCAGCGTTGAATACGGGGGTGGCGAGCAGTACTTC,CSVEYGGGEQYF
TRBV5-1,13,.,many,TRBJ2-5,TGCGCCAGCAGCTACGACAGAGAGGAGACCCAGTACTTC,CASSYDREETQYF
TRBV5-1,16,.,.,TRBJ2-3,TGCGCCAGCAGCAAGGGAAGGGGGCGGGACACAGATACGCAGTATTTT,CASSKGRGRDTDTQYF
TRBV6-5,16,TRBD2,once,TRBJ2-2,TGTGCCAGCAGTTACGGAGGACTAGGGTACACCGGGGAGCTGTTTTTT,CASSYGGLGYTGELFF
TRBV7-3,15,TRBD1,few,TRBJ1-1,TGTGCCAGCAGCTTATATGGGACAGTGGACACTGAAGCTTTCTTT,CASSLYGTVDTEAFF
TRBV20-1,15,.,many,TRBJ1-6,TGCAGTGCTAGGGTTAAAACGGGGTATAATTCACCCCTCCACTTT,CSARVKTGYNSPLHF
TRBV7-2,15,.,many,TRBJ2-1,TGTGCCAGCAGCTTTTCAGGGAGCTCCTACAATGAGCAGTTCTTC,CASSFSGSSYNEQFF
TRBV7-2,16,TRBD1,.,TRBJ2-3,TGTGCCAGCAGCTGGACCGGGACAGGGGGTACAGATACGCAGTATTTT,CASSWTGTGGTDTQYF
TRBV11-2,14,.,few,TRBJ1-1,TGTGCCAGCAGCTTACAGCCCAGGGCCCCTGAAGCTTTCTTT,CASSLQPRAPEAFF
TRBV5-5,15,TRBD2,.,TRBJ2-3,TGTGCCAGCAGCCTCTTCGGGGGGACTACAGATACGCAGTATTTT,CASSLFGGTTDTQYF
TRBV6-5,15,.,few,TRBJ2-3,TGTGCCAGCAGTTACTCGTTCGACCACCGGAATACGCAGTATTTT,CASSYSFDHRNTQYF
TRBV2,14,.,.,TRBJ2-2,TGTGCCAGTGGGGTCGGGGCTAACACCGGGGAGCTGTTTTTT,CASGVGANTGELFF
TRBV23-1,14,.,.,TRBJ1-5,TGCGCCAGCAGTCAACCCCCTTTCAATCAGCCCCAGCATTTT,CASSQPPFNQPQHF
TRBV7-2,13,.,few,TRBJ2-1,TGTGCCAGCAGCTTAGATACCCACAATGAGCAGTTCTTC,CASSLDTHNEQFF
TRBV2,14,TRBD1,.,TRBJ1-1,TGTGCCAGCAGTGAAATCAGGGGGCGCGGTGAAGCTTTCTTT,CASSEIRGRGEAFF
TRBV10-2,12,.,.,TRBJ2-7,TGCGCCAGCAGCTCGGACTCGGACGAGCAGTACTTC,CASSSDSDEQYF
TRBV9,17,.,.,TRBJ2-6,TGTGCCAGCAGCGTAGGGGTGGAGGGGCTAGGGGCCAACGTCCTGACTTTC,CASSVGVEGLGANVLTF
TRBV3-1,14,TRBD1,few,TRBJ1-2,TGTGCCAGCAGCCAATGGACAGGGGCCTATGGCTACACCTTC,CASSQWTGAYGYTF
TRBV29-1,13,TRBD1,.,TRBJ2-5,TGCAGCGTTGAAAGGGGGCAAGGAGAGACCCAGTACTTC,CSVERGQGETQYF
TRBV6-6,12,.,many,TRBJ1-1,TGTGCCAGCAGACTCGGGGCAGGGGAAGCTTTCTTT,CASRLGAGEAFF
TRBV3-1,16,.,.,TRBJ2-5,TGTGCCAGCAGCTCTTTCCCCCGTAGTAGGCAAGAGACCCAGTACTTC,CASSSFPRSRQETQYF
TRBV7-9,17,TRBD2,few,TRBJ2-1,TGTGCCAGCAGCTCCCGCAAGACTAGCGGGAGGGTCGATGAGCAGTTCTTC,CASSSRKTSGRVDEQFF
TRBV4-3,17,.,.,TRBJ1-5,TGCGCCAGCAGCCAAGATGACGCTAGATATCGCAATCAGCCCCAGCATTTT,CASSQDDARYRNQPQHF
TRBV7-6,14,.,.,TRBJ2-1,TGTGCCAGCAGCAGGGAGACCCCCTACAATGAGCAGTTCTTC,CASSRETPYNEQFF
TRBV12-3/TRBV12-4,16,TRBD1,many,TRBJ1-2,TGTGCCAGCAGTTCCGGGACAGGGCCCCATCGTGGTGGCTACACCTTC,CASSSGTGPHRGGYTF
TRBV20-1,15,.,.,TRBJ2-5,TGCAGTGCCGGCGGGCAGGGCCGTACCAAAGAGACCCAGTACTTC,CSAGGQGRTKETQYF
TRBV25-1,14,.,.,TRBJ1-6,TGTGCCAGCAATAGGGACGGCTGGGGGTCACCCCTCCACTTT,CASNRDGWGSPLHF
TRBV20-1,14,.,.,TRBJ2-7,TGCAGTGCTAGAGGAGCCAGGGGTATGGGCGAGCAGTACTTC,CSARGARGMGEQYF
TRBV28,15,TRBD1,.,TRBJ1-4,TGTGCCAGCAGTTCACTACAGGGGCGGCTTGGAAAACTGTTTTTT,CASSSLQGRLGKLFF
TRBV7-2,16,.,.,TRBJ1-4,TGTGCCAGCAGCTTTGCCCCAGGGGTCCCTAATGAAAAACTGTTTTTT,CASSFAPGVPNEKLFF
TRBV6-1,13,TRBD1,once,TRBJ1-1,TGTGCCAGCATCGACAGGGGTGTCACTGAAGCTTTCTTT,CASIDRGVTEAFF
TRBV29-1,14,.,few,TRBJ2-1,TGCAGCGTTCCTCGGGGAAGCTCCTACAATGAGCAGTTCTTC,CSVPRGSSYNEQFF
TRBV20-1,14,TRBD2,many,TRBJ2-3,TGCAGTGCTAGAGATCGGACTAGTTCAGATACGCAGTATTTT,CSARDRTSSDTQYF
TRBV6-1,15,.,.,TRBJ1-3,TGTGCCAGCAGTGAACAGGGAGCGTCTGAAAACACCATATATTTT,CASSEQGASENTIYF
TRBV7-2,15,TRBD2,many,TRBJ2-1,TGTGCCAGCAGCCGGAGCGGGAGAGGGGTCAATGAGCAGTTCTTC,CASSRSGRGVNEQFF
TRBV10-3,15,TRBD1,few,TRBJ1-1,TGTGCCATCAGTGAGTGGCAGGGGGCAAACACTGAAGCTTTCTTT,CAISEWQGANTEAFF
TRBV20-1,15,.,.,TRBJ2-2,TGCAGTGCCACCACCTTCAGGGCGAACACCGGGGAGCTGTTTTTT,CSATTFRANTGELFF
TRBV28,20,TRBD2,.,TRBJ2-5,TGTGCCAGCAGTTCCTCCGGGACTAGCGGGGGGGATGTAAACCAAGAGACCCAGTACTTC,CASSSSGTSGGDVNQETQYF
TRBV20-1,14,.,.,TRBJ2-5,TGCAGTGCTAGTCTCGACCGGTACCAAGAGACCCAGTACTTC,CSASLDRYQETQYF
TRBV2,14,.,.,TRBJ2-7,TGTGCCTCCACGCACCCAGCCCATCCCCACGAGCAGTACTTC,CASTHPAHPHEQYF
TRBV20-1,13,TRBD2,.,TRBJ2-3,TGCAGTGCTAGCGGGGGGTTATCAGATACGCAGTATTTT,CSASGGLSDTQYF
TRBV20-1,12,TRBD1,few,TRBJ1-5,TGCAGTGCTGAGACAGGGGACCAGCCCCAGCATTTT,CSAETGDQPQHF
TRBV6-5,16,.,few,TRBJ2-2,TGTGCCAGCAGTTACGGTGCAGCGGAGAACACCGGGGAGCTGTTTTTT,CASSYGAAENTGELFF
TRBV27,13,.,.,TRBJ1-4,TGTGCCAGCAGTTTTAGAATAAGGGAAAAACTGTTTTTT,CASSFRIREKLFF